The entry below describes one T cell receptor beta chain. Its antigen is undetermined. Since a much larger clone is just one base distant, this may be a read error. Looked up from germline, CDR1 is MNHEY and CDR2 is SVGAGI. CDR3 length equals 14 residues. These data come from a study of blood T cells in healthy people across ages. Overall study findings and caveats: Higher diversity and more naive CD4+ cells were features of long-lived donors, compared to aged donors.

Then a second PCR, running roughly 6 to 11 cycles, was carried out with a sample-barcoded 5' primer and a J-beta primer mix. A single record per CDR3 protein comes from TCRdb applying MiXCR to the 5' RACE reads. The sample carries 1.5 million to 1.9 million distinct CDR3 sequences, roughly two fifths recorded once. The rearrangement uses TRBV6-5 and TRBJ1-2; D not certain. Sequencing was carried out using blood. The TCR sequence derives from a woman aged 18-29 years in good health. CDR3: CASSKSGANYGCTF. CDR3 in DNA: TGTGCCAGCAGCAAGTCGGGAGCTAACTATGGCTGCACCTTC.